Listed below are T cell receptor beta chains from one sample, sequenced in a study of T cell repertoires in urothelial bladder cancer. Profiling relied on immunoSEQ multiplex PCR, and the TCRdb table lists in-frame clones only, not all of them. The sample yields around 12,000 clones, about two thirds seen once. The material sequenced was tumor-infiltrating cells from bladder cancer. The receptor source for this set is a human donor with a benign inflammatory bladder lesion. Both conserved end residues are part of each CDR3. A D gene is named only where the DNA matches it firmly. Some rows mark clone size as missing; the rest say once, few, many or name a class of expanded clone.

V gene,J gene,D gene,clone size,CDR3 protein,CDR3 DNA
TRBV19,TRBJ2-3,.,few,CATSGGAPDTQYF,TGTGCCACTTCCGGTGGGGCGCCAGATACGCAGTATTTT
TRBV2,TRBJ2-5,TRBD2,.,CASSLTLMGLGKEQYF,TGTGCCAGCAGCCTAACCCTAATGGGACTAGGTAAGGAGCAGTACTTC
TRBV4-2,TRBJ2-5,TRBD2,.,CASSPRGGVETQYF,TGTGCCAGCAGCCCTCGCGGGGGAGTGGAGACCCAGTACTTC
TRBV2,TRBJ1-2,.,.,CASSDVRGVRGYTF,TGTGCCAGCAGTGACGTTCGGGGGGTACGGGGCTACACCTTC
TRBV4-1,TRBJ2-1,.,.,CASSHYYQATYNEQFF,TGCGCCAGCAGCCACTACTACCAAGCCACCTACAATGAGCAGTTCTTC
TRBV7-3,TRBJ2-7,.,once,CASSPGTSPYEQYF,TGTGCCAGCAGCCCCGGGACAAGCCCCTACGAGCAGTACTTC
TRBV7-9,TRBJ1-2,.,.,CALGAGELGYTF,TGTGCCTTAGGGGCGGGGGAGCTTGGCTACACCTTC
TRBV11-1,TRBJ1-1,TRBD1,.,CASSFRQGQILNTEAFF,TGTGCCAGCAGCTTCCGACAGGGGCAGATTTTGAACACTGAAGCTTTCTTT
TRBV20-1,TRBJ2-1,.,.,CSATRDNEQFF,TGCAGTGCTACCCGGGACAATGAGCAGTTCTTC
TRBV5-1,TRBJ2-4,TRBD1,.,CASSSQQGASIQYF,TGCGCCAGCAGCTCTCAACAGGGGGCGAGCATTCAGTACTTC
TRBV2,TRBJ1-4,.,.,CASTKGNSYEKLFF,TGTGCCAGCACCAAGGGCAACAGTTATGAAAAACTGTTTTTT
TRBV7-3,TRBJ2-3,.,.,CASSFRGGTDTQYF,TGTGCCAGCAGCTTCAGGGGTGGCACAGATACGCAGTATTTT
TRBV18,TRBJ2-3,.,.,CASSPQGYDTDTQYF,TGTGCCAGCTCACCGCAGGGGTATGACACAGATACGCAGTATTTT
TRBV2,TRBJ2-7,.,.,CASKSGSGNNYEQYF,TGTGCCAGCAAGAGCGGATCAGGGAACAATTACGAGCAGTACTTC
TRBV7-3,TRBJ1-6,.,once,CASSRQYNSPLHF,TGTGCCAGCTCAAGGCAGTATAATTCACCCCTCCACTTT
TRBV5-6,TRBJ1-2,.,.,CASSRLGRSANYGYTF,TGTGCCAGCAGCCGGCTGGGACGGTCAGCTAACTATGGCTACACCTTC
TRBV6-5,TRBJ2-7,.,few,CASSEGRYYEQYF,TGTGCCAGCAGTGAAGGCAGATACTACGAGCAGTACTTC
TRBV7-7,TRBJ2-7,TRBD1,.,CASSLSTGDGEQYF,TGTGCCAGCAGCTTATCGACAGGGGATGGTGAGCAGTACTTC
TRBV6-1,TRBJ1-1,.,.,CASRNDFLNTEAFF,TGTGCCAGCAGGAATGACTTTTTGAACACTGAAGCTTTCTTT
TRBV6-4,TRBJ2-3,.,few,CASQQSPGSTDTQYF,TGTGCCAGTCAGCAGTCCCCAGGGAGCACAGATACGCAGTATTTT
TRBV9,TRBJ1-6,.,medium-sized,CASSAGGVSPLHF,TGTGCCAGCAGCGCCGGGGGGGTTTCACCCCTCCACTTT
TRBV12-5,TRBJ1-2,TRBD1,.,CASGRPDRGYGYTF,TGTGCTAGTGGTCGCCCCGACAGGGGGTATGGCTACACCTTC
TRBV27,TRBJ2-7,.,.,CASNSAFEQYF,TGTGCCAGCAATTCCGCCTTTGAGCAGTACTTC
TRBV7-3,TRBJ2-2,TRBD2,.,CASSSTSVNTGELFF,TGTGCCAGCAGCTCGACTAGCGTGAACACCGGGGAGCTGTTTTTT
TRBV7-9,TRBJ2-1,.,.,CASSANSYNEQFF,TGTGCCAGCAGCGCCAACAGTTACAATGAGCAGTTCTTC
TRBV5-4,TRBJ1-1,.,few,CASSPGFGEAFF,TGTGCCAGCAGCCCAGGGTTTGGTGAAGCTTTCTTT
TRBV6-5,TRBJ2-7,TRBD2,few,CASSYLAGSYEQYF,TGTGCCAGCAGTTACCTAGCGGGGTCCTACGAGCAGTACTTC
TRBV5-1,TRBJ1-1,.,.,CASSPRGERAEAFF,TGCGCCAGCAGCCCTCGCGGGGAGAGGGCTGAAGCTTTCTTT
TRBV2,TRBJ1-5,TRBD1,few,CASGRDRGNQPQHF,TGTGCCAGCGGTAGGGACAGGGGAAATCAGCCCCAGCATTTT
TRBV7-2,TRBJ2-3,.,.,CASSPLRGADTQYF,TGTGCCAGCAGCCCCCTCCGGGGGGCGGATACGCAGTATTTT
TRBV7-3,TRBJ2-7,.,.,CASSSGSPPYEQYF,TGTGCCAGCAGCTCGGGGAGTCCGCCCTACGAGCAGTACTTC
TRBV5-6,TRBJ2-7,TRBD1,.,CASSWDRIYEQYF,TGTGCCAGCAGCTGGGACAGAATCTACGAGCAGTACTTC
TRBV5-1,TRBJ2-1,.,.,CASSLNTVRGNEQFF,TGCGCCAGCAGCTTGAATACAGTCAGAGGGAATGAGCAGTTCTTC
TRBV27,TRBJ2-7,.,.,CASSQPGHNYEQYF,TGTGCCAGCAGTCAACCGGGACACAACTACGAGCAGTACTTC
TRBV5-1,TRBJ2-2,.,.,CASSLDQPTIGELFF,TGCGCCAGCAGCTTGGACCAACCAACCATTGGGGAGCTGTTTTTT
TRBV5-1,TRBJ2-6,TRBD1,.,CASSFQDRAASGANVLTF,TGCGCCAGCAGCTTCCAAGACAGGGCCGCCTCTGGGGCCAACGTCCTGACTTTC
TRBV6-6,TRBJ1-1,.,.,CASFLYRGIMNTEAFF,TGTGCCAGCTTTCTTTATAGGGGCATTATGAACACTGAAGCTTTCTTT
TRBV10-2,TRBJ2-3,.,.,CASSDYGDTQYF,TGCGCCAGCAGTGACTACGGAGATACGCAGTATTTT
TRBV4-2,TRBJ2-5,TRBD2,.,CASSQGTRGETQYF,TGTGCCAGCAGCCAAGGGACTAGGGGAGAGACCCAGTACTTC
TRBV5-1,TRBJ2-2,TRBD1,few,CASTLGQGARAGELFF,TGCGCCAGCACCTTAGGACAGGGGGCGCGGGCCGGGGAGCTGTTTTTT
TRBV7-2,TRBJ2-7,TRBD2,.,CASSPTSGGNGYEQYF,TGTGCCAGCAGCCCTACAAGCGGGGGGAACGGATACGAGCAGTACTTC
TRBV6-5,TRBJ2-5,TRBD1,.,CASSYLGGQGQYF,TGTGCCAGCAGTTACCTGGGAGGACAGGGGCAGTACTTC
TRBV2,TRBJ2-1,.,few,CASSVGGFPYNEQFF,TGTGCCAGCAGTGTAGGGGGGTTTCCCTACAATGAGCAGTTCTTC
TRBV2,TRBJ2-7,TRBD1,.,CASSGSRGPNYEQYF,TGTGCCAGCAGCGGCTCGAGGGGGCCGAACTACGAGCAGTACTTC
TRBV6-1,TRBJ1-6,.,.,CASSEAGGFDSPLHF,TGTGCCAGCAGTGAAGCGGGGGGTTTCGATTCACCCCTCCACTTT
TRBV27,TRBJ2-5,.,few,CASSLYGHGAQETQYF,TGTGCCAGCAGTTTATATGGCCACGGGGCGCAAGAGACCCAGTACTTC
TRBV4-1,TRBJ2-2,TRBD1,.,CASSQDRGGGIILNTGELFF,TGCGCCAGCAGCCAAGATCGAGGGGGCGGAATAATACTGAACACCGGGGAGCTGTTTTTT
TRBV6-1,TRBJ1-1,.,.,CASRWGEANTEAFF,TGTGCCAGCAGATGGGGGGAGGCTAACACTGAAGCTTTCTTT
TRBV21-1,TRBJ2-7,.,.,CASSKAAGPYEQYF,TGTGCCAGCAGCAAAGCCGCAGGACCCTACGAGCAGTACTTC
TRBV5-1,TRBJ2-1,.,few,CASRSGTPNHNEQFF,TGCGCCAGCAGATCCGGGACCCCAAACCACAATGAGCAGTTCTTC
TRBV4-1,TRBJ1-5,.,.,CASSQEGVGGGNQPQHF,TGCGCCAGCAGCCAAGAGGGTGTAGGGGGTGGCAATCAGCCCCAGCATTTT
TRBV5-1,TRBJ2-5,.,.,CASSLEGRKETQYF,TGCGCCAGCAGCTTGGAGGGGCGGAAAGAGACCCAGTACTTC
TRBV5-1,TRBJ2-1,.,.,CASSPIDAGNFEQFF,TGCGCCAGCAGTCCAATCGACGCAGGGAATTTTGAGCAGTTCTTC
TRBV30,TRBJ1-2,.,few,CAWSAWTASGYGYTF,TGTGCCTGGAGTGCCTGGACGGCTTCAGGCTATGGCTACACCTTC
TRBV23-1,TRBJ1-1,.,.,CASSQCVRETEAFF,TGCGCCAGCAGTCAATGCGTCAGGGAGACTGAAGCTTTCTTT
TRBV9,TRBJ1-1,.,.,CASSVTTNPDTEAFF,TGTGCCAGCAGCGTCACGACAAATCCGGACACTGAAGCTTTCTTT
TRBV21-1,TRBJ2-4,.,.,CASSKEYKDSSAKNIQYF,TGTGCCAGCAGCAAAGAGTACAAGGACAGCTCAGCCAAAAACATTCAGTACTTC